This T cell receptor beta chain was identified during a study of blood T cell repertoires in COVID-19. Study at large: Italy, Spain and the United States were the sources of the convalescent and acute COVID-19 samples.

Produced via immunoSEQ multiplex PCR; TCRdb's table is partial and in-frame only. The profile covers about 87,000 clones, with around nine tenths appearing a single time and about 5% taken by the ten largest. Trimming at V came to 6 bases and at J to 7 bases, leaving 10 bases not matched to a gene. CDR1 and CDR2 from the germline V gene are SGHNT and YENEEA. CDR3 length equals 15 residues. The sequenced sample was peripheral blood. This TCR was recovered from a middle-aged man with acute or convalescent COVID-19. The chain uses TRBV11-3 and TRBJ2-1, with 9 bases fitting TRBD2. The CDR3 coding sequence is TGTGCCAGCAGTTCGAGGCTAGCGGGAAATAATGAGCAGTTCTTC. Translating it yields CASSSRLAGNNEQFF.